Each of the 27 T cell receptor beta chains below was sequenced from the same sample in a study of neurological immune-mediated disorders. TCRdb fed the 5' RACE reads into MiXCR, producing one record per CDR3 protein. Of fewer than 90,000 distinct CDR3 sequences in the sample, 10% were seen once. The sample comprised PBMCs. The receptors were gathered from a man between 40 and 49 years old in good health.

This clonotype was detected many times. The chain joins TRBV20-1 to TRBJ2-2; TRBD2 agrees at 11 bases. The germline V gene encodes CDR1 DFQATT and CDR2 SNEGSKA (reference sequence). The length of the CDR3 is 16 residues. J was trimmed by 5 bases and V by 0 bases; bases with no gene match: 5. The CDR3 region has the DNA TGCAGTGCTAGAGACCTAGCGGGAGGCGAAACCGGGGAGCTGTTTTTT. It encodes CSARDLAGGETGELFF.

This clonotype was recorded at least ten times. The rearrangement links TRBV5-1 to TRBJ2-7; TRBD1 is a possible D gene (6 bases). Trimming removed 2 bases at V and 7 bases at J, with 19 bases between. The CDR3 is 15 amino acids. Germline CDR1 SGHRS, CDR2 YFSETQ. The chain's CDR3 is CASSFFTGTEGEQYF. Written as DNA, the CDR3 is TGCGCCAGCAGCTTCTTCACAGGGACCGAGGGGGAGCAGTACTTC.

This clonotype was seen at least ten times. The rearrangement joins TRBV5-1 to TRBJ1-3; D is possibly TRBD1 (5 bases). The V end lost 4 bases, the J end lost 3 bases, and 11 bases lay between the germline ends. This CDR3 is built from 14 residues. Germline V lookup: CDR1 SGHRS, CDR2 YFSETQ. CDR3 bases: TGCGCCAGCAGCGAACGGGACGGTGGAAACACCATATATTTT. As protein: CASSERDGGNTIYF.

At least ten counts were recorded for this clonotype. J is TRBJ2-1 and V is TRBV5-5; the D is unclear. The CDR3 runs to 14 residues. From germline, CDR1 is SGHKS and CDR2 YYEKEE (reference sequence). Trimming pared 3 bases from V and 10 bases from J, leaving 17 bases between. CDR3 sequence (DNA): TGTGCCAGCAGCTCCGAAATCTACGTTGAAGAGCAGTTCTTC. Translation gives CASSSEIYVEEQFF.

This clonotype was observed at least ten times. V gene TRBV7-2 combines with J gene TRBJ1-1; D is unresolved. The CDR3 is 14 amino acids. Trimming removed 3 bases at V and 1 base at J, with 9 bases between. CDR1 is SGHTA and CDR2 is FQGNSA in the germline V gene. CDR3 sequence reads: CASSLSGKNTEAFF. The CDR3 bases are TGTGCCAGCAGCTTGTCCGGGAAGAACACTGAAGCTTTCTTT.

This clonotype showed up many times. This rearrangement joins TRBV6-5 to TRBJ1-2; the D gene is possibly TRBD1 (6 bases). CDR3 length: 15 residues. The germline V gene has CDR1 MNHEY and CDR2 SVGAGI. V shed 0 bases and J shed 0 bases, with 8 bases lying between them. CDR3 loop: CASSYSRGPNYGYTF. The CDR3 coding sequence is TGTGCCAGCAGTTACTCTCGGGGGCCTAACTATGGCTACACCTTC.

This clonotype was recorded at least ten times. The V call is TRBV18, the J call TRBJ2-5, with D unresolved. The germline V gene has CDR1 KGHSH and CDR2 LQKENI. This CDR3 region has 17 residues. V was pared by 1 base and J by 4 bases, with 19 bases between. CDR3 in DNA: TGTGCCAGCTCACCACAGGCTAAAACTTCGGCCGGAGAGACCCAGTACTTC. The encoded protein is CASSPQAKTSAGETQYF.

This clonotype came up many times. The V call is TRBV7-3, the J call TRBJ2-5; TRBD2 might be the D (6 bases). There are 13 residues in the CDR3. Trimming took 5 bases from V and 4 from J, leaving 11 bases between them. Per germline, CDR1 SGHTA and CDR2 FQGTGA. CDR3 sequence reads: CASSLGTVETQYF. The CDR3 DNA sequence: TGTGCCAGCAGCCTCGGGACTGTAGAGACCCAGTACTTC.

This clonotype was detected many times. The chain is built from TRBV5-1 and TRBJ2-1; 7 bases fit TRBD1. From germline, CDR1 is SGHRS and CDR2 YFSETQ. CDR3 size: 18 residues. V was pared by 0 bases and J by 0 bases, with 9 bases of the junction left unmatched. CDR3 bases: TGCGCCAGCAGCTTGGCCGGAAGGGGGCTCAGCTCCTACAATGAGCAGTTCTTC. This translates into CASSLAGRGLSSYNEQFF.

This clonotype was found many times. The V call is TRBV3-1, the J call TRBJ1-2; D is uncertain. CDR1 is LGHDT, CDR2 YNNKEL, per germline (reference sequence). V lost 1 base and J 7 bases, leaving 7 bases between the germline ends. This CDR3 region has 12 residues. This CDR3 reads CASSQGSGGYTF. Written as DNA, the CDR3 is TGTGCCAGCAGCCAAGGCAGCGGTGGCTACACCTTC.

This clonotype was counted many times. The V call is TRBV20-1, the J call TRBJ1-2, with D tentatively TRBD1 (6 bases). The ends were cut back, 3 bases at V and 4 bases at J, with 12 bases in the middle. The germline V gene encodes CDR1 DFQATT and CDR2 SNEGSKA (reference sequence). The CDR3 extends over 13 amino acids. The DNA of the CDR3 is TGCAGTGCTAGTAATACAGGGTCCTATGGCTACACCTTC. It encodes CSASNTGSYGYTF.

The J gene is TRBJ2-1, the V gene TRBV19; 8 bases agree with TRBD2. The CDR3 length is 15 residues. Germline V CDR1 and CDR2: LNHDA, SQIVND (reference sequence). Unmatched junction bases numbered 8, after V lost 6 bases and J lost 4 bases. The CDR3 bases are TGTGCCAGTAGCAACTACGGGACTAGGTACAATGAGCAGTTCTTC. It translates to CASSNYGTRYNEQFF.

This clonotype was counted at least ten times. The chain joins TRBV11-1 to TRBJ2-1, with 8 bases that match TRBD2. In germline, CDR1 is SGHAT, CDR2 FQDESV (reference sequence). This CDR3 comprises 15 residues. J was trimmed by 3 bases and V by 2 bases; bases with no gene match: 3. The CDR3 DNA is TGTGCCAGCAGCTTAAACAGCGGGAGCTACAATGAGCAGTTCTTC. As protein: CASSLNSGSYNEQFF.

This clonotype was found many times. The genes are TRBV27 and TRBJ2-7; no firm D call. Deletions cut 0 bases from V and 4 bases from J, with 7 bases between. The germline CDR1 and CDR2 sequences are MNHEY and SMNVEV (reference sequence). The CDR3 extends over 13 amino acids. CDR3 region: CASSLSPVYEQYF. The CDR3 bases are TGTGCCAGCAGTTTATCCCCAGTTTACGAGCAGTACTTC.

This clonotype was observed a handful of times. The V call is TRBV28, the J call TRBJ2-7; D uncertain. The CDR3 totals 15 residues. From germline, CDR1 is MDHEN and CDR2 SYDVKM. V was trimmed by 3 bases and J by 1 base, leaving 13 bases between them. CDR3 nucleotides: TGTGCCAGCAGTTTCGGGCGGATTGGGTCCTACGAGCAGTACTTC. It codes for CASSFGRIGSYEQYF.

This clonotype was seen many times. The chain joins TRBV7-9 to TRBJ2-5; possible D gene TRBD1, 5 bases. Germline assignment: CDR1 SEHNR and CDR2 FQNEAQ (reference sequence). With 5 bases removed from V and 4 bases from J, the gap between germline ends came to 11 bases. The length of the CDR3 is 13 residues. DNA for the CDR3: TGTGCCAGCAGCCCGACAGTGGTAGAGACCCAGTACTTC. This codes for CASSPTVVETQYF.

The chain is built from TRBV20-1 and TRBJ1-1; 8 positions match TRBD1. V shed 0 bases and J 4 bases; nucleotides not matched to a gene: 1. This CDR3 spans 13 amino acids. The germline CDR1 and CDR2 sequences are DFQATT and SNEGSKA (reference sequence). The CDR3, as DNA: TGCAGTGCTAGAGATGGGACAGGCACTGAAGCTTTCTTT. Its translation: CSARDGTGTEAFF.

The table lists this clonotype with many counts. CDR3 in DNA: TGTGCCAGCAGTCCCTGGGGCGACCCACGTGGCTACACCTTC. Translating it yields CASSPWGDPRGYTF. The rearrangement joins TRBV28 to TRBJ1-2, with D perhaps TRBD1 (5 bases). Germline V CDR1 and CDR2: MDHEN, SYDVKM. V lost 5 bases and J lost 7, with 17 bases in between. This CDR3 region has 14 residues.

This clonotype qualifies as medium-sized. The gene calls are TRBV5-1 and TRBJ1-2; D uncertain. Trimming shortened V by 2 bases and J by 5 bases, and 13 bases separated the two germline ends. The CDR3 is made up of 14 amino acids. CDR1 is SGHRS, CDR2 YFSETQ, per germline. The CDR3 DNA follows: TGCGCCAGCAGCTTCGATTTAACTAGTTATGGCTACACCTTC. It codes for CASSFDLTSYGYTF.

The chain links TRBV15 to TRBJ2-1; 8 nucleotides match TRBD2. This CDR3 is 16 amino acids long. V lost 4 bases to trimming and J lost 7 bases; unmatched junction nucleotides: 12. Germline loops: CDR1 LNHNV, CDR2 YYDKDF (reference sequence). The CDR3: CATSTGTVGRENEQFF. The CDR3 DNA is TGTGCCACCAGCACCGGGACTGTCGGGAGGGAAAATGAGCAGTTCTTC.

This clonotype was seen at least ten times. The CDR3 protein is CASSLEVAGTDTQYF. The CDR3 nucleotides are TGTGCCAGCAGCTTAGAAGTTGCGGGTACAGATACGCAGTATTTT. This chain uses TRBV11-2 with TRBJ2-3; D may be TRBD2 (5 bases). V was pared by 0 bases and J by 3 bases, with 10 bases between. Germline V gene data show CDR1 as SGHAT and CDR2 as FQNNGV. The CDR3 covers 15 residues.

At least ten counts were recorded for this clonotype. The chain links TRBV27 to TRBJ2-7, with 9 bases matching TRBD2. The CDR3 runs to 15 residues. Germline lookup yields CDR1 MNHEY and CDR2 SMNVEV (reference sequence). The V segment lost 8 bases and the J segment 4 bases; nucleotides outside the gene matches: 12. In nucleotides, the CDR3 is TGTGCCAGCCGAAATAGCGGGGGTGGTAGGTACGAGCAGTACTTC. It specifies CASRNSGGGRYEQYF.

The table lists this clonotype with many counts. J is TRBJ1-2 and V is TRBV5-1; D ambiguous. CDR3 length equals 12 residues. V was shortened by 0 bases and J by 8 bases, with 8 bases between the two germline ends. Germline V gene data show CDR1 as SGHRS and CDR2 as YFSETQ. CDR3: CASSLEREGYTF. In DNA, the CDR3 is TGCGCCAGCAGCTTGGAGAGAGAAGGCTACACCTTC.

This clonotype was found many times. The rearrangement uses TRBV9 and TRBJ2-7; TRBD2 agrees at 8 bases. The V gene end was trimmed by 1 base and the J gene end by 5 bases; junction bases not matched to a gene: 14. Germline loops: CDR1 SGDLS, CDR2 YYNGEE. CDR3 length: 17 amino acids. This CDR3 reads CASSVNPPPLADHEQYF. DNA for the CDR3: TGTGCCAGCAGCGTAAACCCCCCCCCACTAGCGGATCACGAGCAGTACTTC.

The sample holds many counts of this clonotype. V gene TRBV5-1 combines with J gene TRBJ1-5; 10 bases are a match to TRBD1. Per germline, CDR1 SGHRS and CDR2 YFSETQ. The CDR3 totals 15 residues. The V and J ends lost 5 bases and 6 bases, in that order; junction bases with no gene match: 8. The CDR3 region is CASSSGTGVGQPQHF. Written as DNA, the CDR3 is TGCGCCAGCAGTTCCGGGACAGGGGTCGGTCAGCCCCAGCATTTT. The variable domain in full, with the rest retrieved from reference TRBV5-1 and TRBJ1-5, is KAGVTQTPRYLIKTRGQQVTLSCSPISGHRSVSWYQQTPGQGLQFLFEYFSETQRNKGNFPGRFSGRQFSNSRSEMNVSTLELGDSALYLCASSSGTGVGQPQHFGDGTRLSIL.

This clonotype was found a few times. This chain joins TRBV4-2 and TRBJ1-2; D remains unclear. CDR3 size: 14 residues. The germline gives CDR1 LGHNA, CDR2 YNFKEQ. V gave up 0 bases and J gave up 1 base, with 6 bases separating them. In DNA, the CDR3 is TGTGCCAGCAGCCAAGACAGGTTTAACTATGGCTACACCTTC. Translating it yields CASSQDRFNYGYTF.

The chain carries TRBV2 and TRBJ2-7, with D perhaps TRBD1 or TRBD2 (5 bases each). From germline, CDR1 is SNHLY and CDR2 FYNNEI. CDR3 length equals 16 residues. With 0 bases removed from V and 2 bases from J, the gap between germline ends came to 14 bases. Here the CDR3 reads CASSEALGTPPYEQYF. The CDR3 region has the DNA TGTGCCAGCAGTGAAGCGCTTGGGACGCCCCCCTACGAGCAGTACTTC.